A selection of T cell receptor beta chains follows, all from one sample in a study of T cells in Graves' hyperthyroidism and ophthalmopathy. MiXCR, run by TCRdb on the multiplex PCR reads, gives a single entry per CDR3 protein. Here the sample spans approximately 370,000 distinct CDR3 sequences, roughly 15% being singletons. The sequenced material came from blood. The receptors were sampled from a woman aged 25-40 years with Graves' hyperthyroidism that later progressed to Graves' ophthalmopathy. The CDR3 runs from the conserved cysteine through the conserved F or W. Fields, in order: V gene, clone size, J gene, D gene, CDR3 protein, CDR3 DNA. D genes are given only for firm matches. Not every row has a clone size; where given, it reads once, few, many or a size class.

TRBV7-9	-	TRBJ1-2	TRBD1	CASSLPTPGQGAYGYTF	TGTGCCAGCAGCTTACCTACTCCGGGACAGGGGGCGTATGGCTACACCTTC
TRBV6-1	many	TRBJ1-6	-	CASTRGGGNSPLHF	TGTGCCAGCACCCGCGGCGGGGGAAATTCACCCCTCCACTTT
TRBV7-9	once	TRBJ2-5	-	CASSSFSKETQYF	TGTGCCAGCAGCTCCTTTTCAAAGGAGACCCAGTACTTC
TRBV10-3	many	TRBJ1-3	-	CAISAGTFTGNTIYF	TGTGCCATCAGTGCCGGGACTTTCACTGGAAACACCATATATTTT
TRBV7-9	many	TRBJ2-4	TRBD2	CASSLNSGGDKNIQYF	TGTGCCAGCAGCCTGAATAGCGGGGGTGACAAAAACATTCAGTACTTC
TRBV5-5	many	TRBJ1-6	-	CASSLAPGEGSPLHF	TGTGCCAGCAGCTTGGCGCCAGGGGAGGGGTCACCCCTCCACTTT
TRBV27	many	TRBJ2-1	-	CASSLGTGRHEQFF	TGTGCCAGCAGTCTGGGGACGGGGCGTCATGAGCAGTTCTTC
TRBV2	many	TRBJ2-1	-	CASSDRADNEQFF	TGTGCCAGCAGTGACAGGGCGGACAATGAGCAGTTCTTC
TRBV5-6	few	TRBJ1-3	-	CASSFRGGNTIYF	TGTGCCAGCAGCTTTCGGGGCGGAAACACCATATATTTT
TRBV2	many	TRBJ2-5	TRBD2	CASDGTSAPSPETQYF	TGTGCCAGCGACGGGACTAGCGCGCCTAGTCCAGAGACCCAGTACTTC
TRBV28	-	TRBJ2-1	TRBD2	CASSPGTSGNSEQLF	TGTGCCAGCAGCCCCGGGACTAGCGGGAATAGTGAGCAGCTCTTC
TRBV5-6	-	TRBJ2-1	-	CASSLAPSSYNEQFF	TGTGCCAGCAGCTTGGCCCCGAGCTCCTACAATGAGCAGTTCTTC
TRBV7-8	many	TRBJ1-3	-	CASSSGGQISGNTIYF	TGTGCCAGCAGCTCGGGAGGACAGATCTCTGGAAACACCATATATTTT
TRBV10-3	many	TRBJ2-5	TRBD1	CAISGQGARETQYF	TGTGCCATCAGTGGACAGGGGGCTAGGGAGACCCAGTACTTC
TRBV28	-	TRBJ2-4	TRBD1	CASRPGQGATIQYF	TGTGCCAGCAGACCGGGACAGGGGGCAACCATTCAGTACTTC